This T cell receptor (beta chain) emerged from a study of graft-versus-host responses after intestinal transplantation. As for the study in general: Anti-thymocyte globulin induction, then tacrolimus and steroids for around three years, went to all recipients. The study, taken as a whole, reports: The marrow of recipients harbored GvH clones, and ileum or blood showed some of them first.

This CDR3 contains 16 residues. Germline V gives CDR1 SGHNT, CDR2 YENEEA. Libraries were prepared by immunoSEQ multiplex PCR; TCRdb keeps only in-frame clonotypes and omits some of them. The table records around 20,000 clones, 89% of them present only once. The sample holds one count of this clone. Its cognate antigen is unknown. This specimen was PBMCs, taken roughly 64 days after intestinal transplantation. The sequence came from a human patient who received an intestinal transplant, so some T cells may come from the graft donor. The chain uses TRBV11-3 and TRBJ2-5; 12 bases map to TRBD2. The DNA end is more similar to TRBJ2-7, so the J call may be wrong. This chain's CDR3 is CASSLAGLAGSYEQYF. In DNA form, the CDR3 reads TGTGCCAGCAGCTTAGCCGGACTAGCGGGATCCTACGAGCAGTACTTC.